One sample yielded the 21 T cell receptor beta chains listed below, sequenced in a study of shared clonotypes between healthy human individuals. The assay was immunoSEQ multiplex PCR, and TCRdb's table has in-frame clones only and misses some. The profile covers about 2 million clones, with 95% appearing a single time and around 0.13% taken by the ten largest. Material for sequencing was naive CD4+ T cells sorted from blood. Indicated subset: CD45RA+ positively selected. The receptors derive from a man younger than 35 in good health.

The chain carries TRBV5-1 and TRBJ2-3; 8 positions match TRBD1. Germline CDR1 and CDR2: SGHRS and YFSETQ. The V segment lost 3 bases and the J segment 3 bases; nucleotides outside the gene matches: 9. The CDR3 extends over 16 amino acids. CDR3 sequence reads: CASSWQGARVTDTQYF. The CDR3 nucleotides read TGCGCCAGCAGCTGGCAGGGGGCGCGGGTAACAGATACGCAGTATTTT.

V gene TRBV6-5 combines with J gene TRBJ2-5; D could derive from TRBD1 or TRBD2 (5 bases each). The germline gives CDR1 MNHEY, CDR2 SVGAGI. V shed 6 bases and J shed 4 bases, with 15 bases lying between them. This CDR3 is built from 14 residues. This chain's CDR3 is CASRRGLSSETQYF. CDR3 nucleotide sequence: TGTGCCAGCAGGAGGGGTCTTAGTTCAGAGACCCAGTACTTC.

This sequence joins TRBV2 and TRBJ1-2; 8 nucleotides agree with TRBD1. Germline V gene sequence: CDR1 SNHLY, CDR2 FYNNEI. There are 14 residues in the CDR3. V trimming: 4 bases; J trimming: 3 bases; junction bases outside the gene matches: 4. This CDR3 reads CASSGQGIDYGYTF. CDR3 DNA: TGTGCCAGCAGTGGACAGGGGATTGACTATGGCTACACCTTC.

The chain employs TRBV15 and TRBJ1-6; D gene ambiguous. V lost 0 bases, J lost 8 bases, and 11 bases lay in between. This CDR3 has 15 amino acids. Germline loops: CDR1 LNHNV, CDR2 YYDKDF (reference sequence). The CDR3 DNA sequence: TGTGCCACCAGCAGAGATCAGGCAGGAGATTCACCCCTCCACTTT. Translation gives CATSRDQAGDSPLHF.

The genes are TRBV10-3 and TRBJ2-3; 9 nucleotides agree with TRBD2. Germline loops: CDR1 ENHRY, CDR2 SYGVKD. With 4 bases clipped from V and 7 bases from J, the junction kept 9 bases outside the gene matches. The CDR3 contains 15 residues. DNA of the CDR3: TGTGCCATCAGTGCCGAGCGGGGGGTTGGGAATACGCAGTATTTT. As protein: CAISAERGVGNTQYF.

A note on this clone: In the same sample, other DNA sequences code for this CDR3. The rearrangement uses TRBV5-4 and TRBJ1-4, with D uncertain. Germline CDR1 SGHNT, CDR2 YYREEE (reference sequence). V lost 4 bases and J lost 2, with 9 bases in between. This CDR3 contains 14 residues. CDR3 nucleotides: TGTGCCAGCAGCCTGGGAGCGACTAATGAAAAACTGTTTTTT. Encoded protein: CASSLGATNEKLFF.

This clone was counted a few times. The chain couples TRBV7-2 to TRBJ2-7; 11 bases are shared with TRBD2. Germline loops: CDR1 SGHTA, CDR2 FQGNSA. V shed 5 bases and J 5 bases; nucleotides not matched to a gene: 8. The CDR3 loop spans 15 amino acids. CDR3: CASSRTSGSTHEQYF. DNA of the CDR3: TGTGCCAGCAGCCGCACTAGCGGGAGTACCCACGAGCAGTACTTC.

Turning to this clone: Additional DNA sequences in this sample encode the identical CDR3. This chain joins TRBV4-1 and TRBJ2-7; D remains unclear. Germline V gene data show CDR1 as MGHRA and CDR2 as YSYEKL. Between the trimmed V and J ends, which lost 0 bases and 3 bases, there was a span of 6 bases. This CDR3 is built from 13 residues. This CDR3 is CASSQDTSYEQYF. CDR3 bases: TGCGCCAGCAGCCAAGATACCAGCTACGAGCAGTACTTC.

J is TRBJ2-4 and V is TRBV7-2; 7 bases agree with TRBD1. The ends lost 0 bases at V and 0 bases at J; junction bases unmatched: 5. Germline assignment: CDR1 SGHTA and CDR2 FQGNSA. The CDR3 extends over 17 amino acids. As DNA, the CDR3 is TGTGCCAGCAGCTTAGCTTCAGGGGGATTAGCCAAAAACATTCAGTACTTC. Protein product: CASSLASGGLAKNIQYF.

This clone was seen a single time. The CDR3 region is CASSVGQGSKWSTEAFF. The CDR3 DNA follows: TGTGCCAGCAGCGTGGGGCAGGGATCGAAGTGGAGCACTGAAGCTTTCTTT. V is TRBV9 and J is TRBJ1-1; possible D gene TRBD1, 5 bases. Germline CDR1 reads SGDLS; CDR2 reads YYNGEE. V lost 2 bases, J lost 4 bases, and 21 bases lay in between. This CDR3 comprises 17 residues.

As to this clone: Other DNA sequences in this sample translate to the same CDR3. The rearrangement links TRBV28 to TRBJ1-5; D is undetermined. CDR1 is MDHEN and CDR2 is SYDVKM in the germline V gene. The length of the CDR3 is 12 residues. Trimming took 2 bases from V and 3 from J, leaving 2 bases between them. Written as DNA, the CDR3 is TGTGCCAGCAGTTTAAACAATCAGCCCCAGCATTTT. This sequence encodes CASSLNNQPQHF.

The chain is built from TRBV4-3 and TRBJ2-7; D may be TRBD2 (6 bases). CDR1 LGHNA and CDR2 YSLEER come from the germline V gene. Trimming removed 0 bases at V and 5 bases at J, with 14 bases between. This CDR3 is built from 15 residues. CDR3 sequence: CASSQEGGSLHEQYF. CDR3 nucleotide sequence: TGCGCCAGCAGCCAAGAAGGAGGGTCCTTACACGAGCAGTACTTC.

V gene TRBV5-8 combines with J gene TRBJ2-7; the match to TRBD1 covers 8 bases. CDR1 SGHTS and CDR2 YDEGEE come from the germline V gene. The V gene end was trimmed by 4 bases and the J gene end by 2 bases; junction bases not matched to a gene: 5. The CDR3 runs 14 residues. The CDR3 nucleotides are TGTGCCAGCAGCGACAGACAGGGGACCTACGAGCAGTACTTC. This sequence encodes CASSDRQGTYEQYF.

The chain combines TRBV18 with TRBJ1-1; D may be TRBD1 (5 bases). The CDR3 totals 13 residues. CDR1 KGHSH and CDR2 LQKENI come from the germline V gene. V lost 6 bases to trimming and J lost 4 bases, with 12 bases between them. The CDR3 reads CASSNGGSTEAFF. As DNA, the CDR3 is TGTGCCAGCTCCAACGGGGGGAGCACTGAAGCTTTCTTT.

This chain uses TRBV28 with TRBJ1-1; perhaps TRBD1 as D (5 bases). The germline gives CDR1 MDHEN, CDR2 SYDVKM. The CDR3 is made up of 13 amino acids. With 2 bases removed from V and 11 bases from J, the gap between germline ends came to 15 bases. CDR3 DNA sequence: TGTGCCAGCAGTTTAGCCCTCCAGGGCGTTGCTTTCTTT. Its protein product is CASSLALQGVAFF.

This chain uses TRBV2 with TRBJ1-1; possible D gene TRBD1, 5 bases. Trimming removed 0 bases from V and 4 bases from J, with 9 bases in between. The CDR3 covers 14 residues. Germline loops: CDR1 SNHLY, CDR2 FYNNEI. In nucleotides, the CDR3 is TGTGCCAGCAGTGAAGCGCGGAGGGGCACTGAAGCTTTCTTT. Protein product: CASSEARRGTEAFF.

The J gene is TRBJ1-5, the V gene TRBV6-1; D remains unclear. This CDR3 is built from 14 residues. Germline V gene sequence: CDR1 MNHNS, CDR2 SASEGT. With 1 base removed from V and 4 bases from J, the gap between germline ends came to 8 bases. The CDR3 coding sequence is TGTGCCAGCAGTGAAGGGCCACGTAATCAGCCCCAGCATTTT. It is translated as CASSEGPRNQPQHF.

This chain links TRBV6-6 with TRBJ2-7; TRBD1 aligns across 10 bases. The CDR3 is made up of 15 amino acids. Germline V gene data show CDR1 as MNHNY and CDR2 as SVGAGI (reference sequence). Trimming at V came to 5 bases and at J to 6 bases, leaving 10 bases not matched to a gene. The CDR3: CASSTKGQGLGEQYF. CDR3 DNA: TGTGCCAGCAGTACCAAGGGACAGGGGCTCGGCGAGCAGTACTTC.

A remark on this clone: A much larger clone lies one base from this, so it may be a read error. The sample holds other DNA sequences that translate to the same CDR3. The rearrangement joins TRBV5-4 to TRBJ2-1; D perhaps matches TRBD2 (5 bases). CDR1 and CDR2 (germline): SGHNT, YYREEE (reference sequence). The CDR3 consists of 15 residues. The germline V and J ends were trimmed by 4 bases and 4 bases, with 15 bases remaining between them. Here the CDR3 DNA reads TGTGCCAGCAGCCAAGGCGCGCGGGCTTACAATGAGCAGTTCTTC. It specifies CASSQGARAYNEQFF.

V is TRBV10-3 and J is TRBJ2-2; D possibly uses TRBD1 or TRBD2 (5 bases each). Per germline, CDR1 ENHRY and CDR2 SYGVKD. With 3 bases removed from V and 5 bases from J, the gap between germline ends came to 13 bases. The CDR3 loop spans 15 amino acids. The CDR3 reads CAISEVTWGTGELFF. The CDR3, as DNA: TGTGCCATCAGTGAAGTGACCTGGGGGACCGGGGAGCTGTTTTTT.

The genes are TRBV12-5 and TRBJ2-5; D is perhaps TRBD1 (6 bases). Trimming removed 6 bases at V and 5 bases at J, with 22 bases between. This CDR3 spans 16 amino acids. Germline-derived CDR1 and CDR2 are LGHNT and FRNRAP. In DNA, the CDR3 is TGTGCTAGTGGAAATTCGAACAGGGTTTGGGAGGAGACCCAGTACTTC. Translating it yields CASGNSNRVWEETQYF.